The text below deals with one T cell receptor beta chain. This clone was seen many times. There is no known antigen for this receptor. There are no base qualities to consult, and no much larger clone falls within one base. Its CDR3 holds 16 amino acids, cysteine through phenylalanine. Only the CDR3 part of the read is kept: 48 bases, read in frame from the first base. The junction shows trimming of 1 base on V and 1 base on J, plus 13 bases between the germline ends. In the germline V gene (reference sequence), CDR1 corresponds to LNHDA and CDR2 to SQIVND. This sample stems from a study of cytomegalovirus exposure and HLA in healthy donors (dated by TCRdb to about 2017). Concerning the study at large: An earlier analysis of roughly 630 of the donors reported 250 to 300 Gb of sequence data and 117 million unique TCR beta sequences from about 179 million T cells. Approximately 330 gigabases of sequencing data and around 85 million unique TCR sequences made up an early release that covered 500 to 700 HLA-typed donors. The genetic ancestry cluster associated with self-reported Caucasian donors included roughly 84% of the roughly 400 genotyped donors. The study aimed to test whether cataloging public T cell receptors could reveal signatures of past pathogen exposure. Using immunosequencing, the study profiled T cell repertoires from about 650 subjects and related those repertoires to cytomegalovirus serostatus. In addition to the first cohort of 650 to 800 subjects, a separate validation cohort of approximately 130 different subjects was used. To predict cytomegalovirus infection status, the study combined high-throughput TCR immunosequencing, statistical association of individual TCRs with disease status, and machine learning. To study patterns of TCR occurrence, a later analysis re-analyzed previously published TCR beta repertoires from around 700 donors and added high-resolution HLA genotyping. Rather than using new phenotypic data, the later analysis identified candidate immune exposures from TCR beta sequences and from how often those sequences occurred across donors. In an earlier analysis of 550 to 700 of the donors, high-throughput TCR beta sequencing was used to judge whether each TCR beta V gene segment behaved as functional or pseudogenic. Donor age, sex, ethnicity and CMV serostatus were collected together with the repertoire data. A later genetic analysis took genome-wide SNP genotypes for about three fifths of the 666 donors and used that subset as a discovery cohort. All discovery cohort repertoires had been generated using a single sequencing platform. Class I and class II HLA loci were covered by the typing at four-digit resolution. The number of typed donors differed by locus: about 620-640 for A, B, C, DRB1 and DQB1; approximately 520 for DQA1; fewer than 610 for DPA1; and around 490 for DPB1. Because of strong linkage in the cohort, 5 or 6 DR-DQ haplotypes were treated as single units for association and clustering. Among around 400 genotyped donors of the cohort, an average of approximately 240,000 unique TCR beta nucleotide sequences was sequenced per donor, of which about 18% were non-productive.

Beyond this particular receptor, the publication reports: A later analysis found that TCR association rates varied across HLA loci, with DRB1 alleles showing the most associated TCRs and HLA-C alleles the fewest. Linkage disequilibrium might explain the correlated functional status among segregating V segments, but an unknown experimental factor could not be ruled out. Across donors, most TCR sequences were observed very rarely, whereas some public TCRs were present in many individuals. A cluster of highly shared sequence variants was judged likely to be a technical artifact of the sequencing pipeline. Specific HLA alleles were associated with 15,000 to 20,000 TCR beta sequences at a false discovery rate of 0.05 in a later analysis. The authors suggested that the approach could potentially be generalized to other disease states and immunological phenotypes. A later genetic analysis associated a missense DCLRE1C variant with V-gene and J-gene trimming of TCR beta chains, and an independent cohort replicated the association. In a later analysis, HLA-associated TCR beta chains showed more clonal expansion and lower generation probabilities than non-associated chains that were equally common. An earlier analysis of around 540 of the donors showed that most TCR beta V segments appeared in productive rearrangements either about 87% or about 30% of the time, which broadly matched IMGT annotations. Roughly uniform sequencing depth across donors was assumed in presence/absence analyses, although this assumption may not hold. The 87-base-pair reads could not distinguish some IMGT-functional V segments, including TRBV6-2 and TRBV6-3, so those segments were excluded. When HLA alleles, especially DR and DQ, strongly co-occurred, attributing TCR associations to individual alleles was difficult. Because some donors lacked HLA typing at each locus, the association tests relied only on the typed subset. Several of the top co-occurrence clusters appeared to be linked to parvovirus B19, influenza, CMV and Epstein-Barr virus, according to a later analysis. In the study, around 160 TCR beta chains were listed as associated with cytomegalovirus. A later analysis found that most CMV-associated TCR beta chains appeared HLA-restricted, with HLA associations seemingly driven largely by CMV exposure. A further reported finding was that TCR beta sequences accurately predicted the HLA-A and HLA-B alleles for most subjects in the first cohort. In vitro tests confirmed that a few of the cytomegalovirus-associated TCR beta chains recognize cytomegalovirus antigens. Cytomegalovirus status was reported to be diagnosed by the classifier with high specificity and sensitivity in both the original and validation cohorts. This cohort had only TCR beta chains sequenced, and the lack of alpha or paired-chain data limited which features could be detected. Compared with the approximately 720-donor mean, donors in an Asian-associated ancestry cluster had fewer N-insertions in productive TCRs, according to a later genetic analysis. Seventeen rarely observed V segments, including chromosome 9 orphons, were excluded from the earlier analysis of almost 600 of the donors because counts were too low. CMV serostatus was the only immune exposure information available for the cohort.

The method was the immunoSEQ multiplex PCR assay. A mixture of 60 forward primers for TCR Vbeta segments and 13 reverse primers for TCR Jbeta segments was used in the multiplex PCR. Amplification of the CDR3 region of rearranged TCR beta genes was performed with a multiplex PCR assay on genomic DNA. On the Illumina HiSeq System, the amplified TCR beta libraries were sequenced as 87-base-pair reads. In the authors' own workflow: In a later analysis, tens of millions of unique TCR beta chains were counted across the 500 to 850 repertoires, and roughly 9.9 million of these chains were shared by at least two donors. To remove PCR and sequencing errors, raw reads were error-corrected and collapsed into unique sequences using a nearest-neighbor algorithm that merged closely related sequences. To assign V, D and J gene segments, CDR3 sequences were aligned to IMGT reference sequences. For a sequence to be retained, a match of at least six nucleotides to both a V gene segment and a J gene segment was required. A rearrangement was called productive if the CDR3 had no stop codons and remained in frame with V and J, and every other rearrangement was called non-productive. CDR3 was defined by IMGT convention, running from the second conserved V-encoded cysteine to the conserved J-encoded phenylalanine. The earlier analysis of about 530 of the donors excluded any sequence lacking an unambiguous match to a single V gene segment. An earlier analysis of a few hundred of the donors classified V segments as functional when productive rearrangements were above 56.7% and as segregating when the standard deviation between donors was above 5%. A statistical classification framework was developed to diagnose cytomegalovirus status using the catalog of TCR beta chain sequences. A later analysis assigned V and J genes by comparing TCR nucleotide sequences with IMGT/GENE-DB human TR gene sequences. Using the TCRdist pipeline, a later analysis assigned CDR3 sequences along with most-parsimonious VDJ recombination scenarios. In a later analysis, each TCR beta chain was defined by its CDR3 amino acid sequence together with its V-gene family, and reads without a unique V-gene family were excluded. A later analysis removed 550 to 650 highly shared, low-generation-probability nucleotide sequences to deal with suspected cross-contamination and a sequencing artifact. For each public chain, a later analysis derived a clonal expansion index from normalized ranks of inferred template counts within each repertoire. In a later analysis, generation probabilities were computed with a VDJ recombination model fitted to out-of-frame rearrangements, and the resulting probabilities were checked against IGoR. In a later analysis, hypergeometric tests were used to score TCR-TCR, TCR-HLA and TCR-CMV co-occurrence, with a repertoire-size bias correction applied to TCR pairs. In a later analysis, false discovery rates were estimated by permuting HLA or CMV assignments 20 times. A later analysis grouped co-occurring TCRs with DBSCAN, adding TCRdist sequence similarity when clustering within HLA-allele-positive subsets. Co-occurrence clustering excluded repertoires with fewer than 30,000 or more than 120,000 public chains, plus five with anomalous nucleotide sharing. TCRdb obtained this table from immuneACCESS and retained in-frame rearrangements with V and J assigned. These tables miss some clones; where compared with another copy, unresolved V genes account for less than half of the shortfall, and the remainder is unexplained. That table supplies the V and J calls and clone size; D and trimming were determined from the DNA. The sample data list roughly 150,000 clones, and 65% to 70% of these were observed just once. Of the sample, over 9.5% falls within the top ten clones.

The cohort comprised some 730 healthy bone marrow donors. At the time of sampling, all cohort members were nominally healthy, though unrecorded immune exposures were likely present. The donor was CMV seropositive and belonged to the group of about 290 seropositive cohort members. A peripheral blood sample was provided by each donor, and peripheral blood mononuclear cells were used for TCR beta sequencing. Genomic DNA extraction from the blood cell samples was performed with the Qiagen DNeasy Blood Extraction Kit. The sequence was collected from a man aged 25-45 years in good health and CMV-seropositive. The sequenced material came from PBMCs. The V gene is TRBV19 and the J gene is TRBJ1-1; no D gene call is confident. In nucleotides, the sequence is TGTGCCAGTAGTATAGTAACCCCCACCGGGAACACTGAAGCTTTCTTT. It translates as CASSIVTPTGNTEAFF.